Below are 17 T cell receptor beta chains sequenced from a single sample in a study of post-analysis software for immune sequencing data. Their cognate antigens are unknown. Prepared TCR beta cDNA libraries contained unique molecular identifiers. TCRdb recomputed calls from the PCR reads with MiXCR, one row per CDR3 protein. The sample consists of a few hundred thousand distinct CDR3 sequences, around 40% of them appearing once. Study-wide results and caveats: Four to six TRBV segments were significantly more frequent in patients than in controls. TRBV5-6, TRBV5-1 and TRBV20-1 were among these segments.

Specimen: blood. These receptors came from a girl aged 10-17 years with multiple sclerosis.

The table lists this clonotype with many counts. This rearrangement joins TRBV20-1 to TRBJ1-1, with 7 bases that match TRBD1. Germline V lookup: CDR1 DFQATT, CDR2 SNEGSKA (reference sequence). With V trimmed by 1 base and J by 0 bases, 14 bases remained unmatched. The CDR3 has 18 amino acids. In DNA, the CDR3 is TGCAGTGCTAGAGGGAGACCACAGGGGCGGCCTTTGAACACTGAAGCTTTCTTT. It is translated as CSARGRPQGRPLNTEAFF.

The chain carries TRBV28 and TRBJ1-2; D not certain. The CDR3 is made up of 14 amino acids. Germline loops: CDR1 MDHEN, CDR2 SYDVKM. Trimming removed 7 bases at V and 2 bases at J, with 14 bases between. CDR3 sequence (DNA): TGTGCCAGCAAAGACCCGATGAGAAACTATGGCTACACCTTC. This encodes CASKDPMRNYGYTF.

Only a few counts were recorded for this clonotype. The CDR3 sequence: CASSYSGQGDYGYTF. The DNA for the CDR3 is TGTGCCAGCAGTTACTCGGGACAGGGGGACTATGGCTACACCTTC. The chain couples TRBV6-5 to TRBJ1-2; 11 positions agree with TRBD1. Trimming cost V 0 bases and J 3 bases; bases outside gene matches: 0. This CDR3 contains 15 residues. Germline CDR1 MNHEY, CDR2 SVGAGI.

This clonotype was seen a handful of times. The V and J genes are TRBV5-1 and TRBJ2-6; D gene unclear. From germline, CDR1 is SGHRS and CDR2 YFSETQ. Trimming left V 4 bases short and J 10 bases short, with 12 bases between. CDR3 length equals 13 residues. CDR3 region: CASSPLIRNVLTF. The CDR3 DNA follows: TGCGCCAGCAGCCCTTTGATTCGTAACGTCCTGACTTTC. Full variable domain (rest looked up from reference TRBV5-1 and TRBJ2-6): KAGVTQTPRYLIKTRGQQVTLSCSPISGHRSVSWYQQTPGQGLQFLFEYFSETQRNKGNFPGRFSGRQFSNSRSEMNVSTLELGDSALYLCASSPLIRNVLTFGAGSRLTVL.

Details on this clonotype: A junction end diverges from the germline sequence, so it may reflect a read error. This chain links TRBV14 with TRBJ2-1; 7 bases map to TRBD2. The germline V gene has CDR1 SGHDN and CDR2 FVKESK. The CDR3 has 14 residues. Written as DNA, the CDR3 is TGTGCCAGCAGCCAAATGGGGGACTACAGTGAGCAGTTCTTC. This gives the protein CASSQMGDYSEQFF.

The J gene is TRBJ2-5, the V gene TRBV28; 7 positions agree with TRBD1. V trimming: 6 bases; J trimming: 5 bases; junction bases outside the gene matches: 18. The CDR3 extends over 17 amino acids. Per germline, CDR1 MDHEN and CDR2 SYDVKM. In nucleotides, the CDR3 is TGTGCCAGCAGCCCGAGGGGAACAGGGGATCCACGGGAGACCCAGTACTTC. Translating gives CASSPRGTGDPRETQYF. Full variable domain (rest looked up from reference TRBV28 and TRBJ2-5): DVKVTQSSRYLVKRTGEKVFLECVQDMDHENMFWYRQDPGLGLRLIYFSYDVKMKEKGDIPEGYSVSREKKERFSLILESASTNQTSMYLCASSPRGTGDPRETQYFGPGTRLLVL.

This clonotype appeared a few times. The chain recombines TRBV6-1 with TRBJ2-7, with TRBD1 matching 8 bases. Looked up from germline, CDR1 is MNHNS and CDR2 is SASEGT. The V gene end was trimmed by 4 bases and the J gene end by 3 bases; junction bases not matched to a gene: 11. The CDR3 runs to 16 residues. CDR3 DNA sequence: TGTGCCAGCAGTGTGCTTAGGCCGACAGGGGACTACGAGCAGTACTTC. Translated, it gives CASSVLRPTGDYEQYF.

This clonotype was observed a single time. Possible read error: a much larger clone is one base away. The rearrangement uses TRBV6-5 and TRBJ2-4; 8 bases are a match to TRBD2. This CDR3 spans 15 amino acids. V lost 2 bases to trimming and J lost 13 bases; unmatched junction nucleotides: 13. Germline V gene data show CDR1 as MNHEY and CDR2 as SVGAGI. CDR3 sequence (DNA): TGTGCCAGCAGTTACGGGTTGAGCGGGAGAAATGAGCAGTACTTC. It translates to CASSYGLSGRNEQYF.

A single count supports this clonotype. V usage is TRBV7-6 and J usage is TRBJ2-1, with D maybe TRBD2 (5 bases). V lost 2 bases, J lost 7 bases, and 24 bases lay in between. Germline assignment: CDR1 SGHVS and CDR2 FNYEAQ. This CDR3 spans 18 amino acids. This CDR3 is CASSLSPSADGGLNEQFF. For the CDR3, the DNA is TGTGCCAGCAGCTTAAGCCCTTCCGCGGATGGAGGCCTTAATGAGCAGTTCTTC.

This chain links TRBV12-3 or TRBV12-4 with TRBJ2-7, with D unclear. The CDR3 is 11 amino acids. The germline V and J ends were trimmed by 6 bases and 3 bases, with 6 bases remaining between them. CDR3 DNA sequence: TGTGCCAGCAGGATTTACTACGAGCAGTACTTC. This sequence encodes CASRIYYEQYF.

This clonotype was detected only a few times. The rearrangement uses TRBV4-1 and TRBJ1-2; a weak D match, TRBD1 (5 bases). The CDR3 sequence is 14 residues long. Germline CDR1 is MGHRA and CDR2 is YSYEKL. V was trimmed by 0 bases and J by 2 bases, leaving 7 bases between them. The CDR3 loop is CASSQDQGNYGYTF. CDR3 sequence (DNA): TGCGCCAGCAGCCAAGATCAGGGCAACTATGGCTACACCTTC.

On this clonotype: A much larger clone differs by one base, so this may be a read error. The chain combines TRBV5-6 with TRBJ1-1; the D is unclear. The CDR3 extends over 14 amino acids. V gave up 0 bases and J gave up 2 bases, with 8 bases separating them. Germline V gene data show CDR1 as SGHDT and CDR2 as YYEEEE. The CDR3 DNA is TGTGCCAGCAGCTTGGCAGAGATAAACACTGAAGCTTTCTTT. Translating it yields CASSLAEINTEAFF. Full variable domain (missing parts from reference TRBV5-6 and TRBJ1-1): DAGVTQSPTHLIKTRGQQVTLRCSPKSGHDTVSWYQQALGQGPQFIFQYYEEEERQRGNFPDRFSGHQFPNYSSELNVNALLLGDSALYLCASSLAEINTEAFFGQGTRLTVV.

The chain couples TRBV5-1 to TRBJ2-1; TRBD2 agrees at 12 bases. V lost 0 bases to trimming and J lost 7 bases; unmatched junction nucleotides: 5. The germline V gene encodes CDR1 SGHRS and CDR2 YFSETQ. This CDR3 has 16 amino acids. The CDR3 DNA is TGCGCCAGCAGCTTGGGGGGGACTAGCGGGTGGAATGAGCAGTTCTTC. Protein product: CASSLGGTSGWNEQFF.

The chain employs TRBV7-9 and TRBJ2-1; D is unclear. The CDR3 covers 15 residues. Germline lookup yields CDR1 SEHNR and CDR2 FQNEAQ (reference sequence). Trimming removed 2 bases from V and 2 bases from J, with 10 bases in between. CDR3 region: CASSLKGGPYNEQFF. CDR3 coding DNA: TGTGCCAGCAGCTTAAAGGGCGGACCCTACAATGAGCAGTTCTTC.

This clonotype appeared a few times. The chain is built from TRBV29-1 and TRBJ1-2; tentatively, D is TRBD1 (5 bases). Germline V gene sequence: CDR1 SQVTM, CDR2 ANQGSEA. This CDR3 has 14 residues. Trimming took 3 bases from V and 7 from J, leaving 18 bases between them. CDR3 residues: CSVEARGYSGGYTF. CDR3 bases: TGCAGCGTTGAGGCTCGGGGCTATAGTGGTGGCTACACCTTC.

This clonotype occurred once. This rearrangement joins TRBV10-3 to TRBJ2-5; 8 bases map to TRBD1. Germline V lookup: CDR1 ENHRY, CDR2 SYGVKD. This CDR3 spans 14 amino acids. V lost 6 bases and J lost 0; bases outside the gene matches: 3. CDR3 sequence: CAISSTGDQETQYF. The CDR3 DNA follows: TGTGCCATCAGCTCGACAGGGGACCAAGAGACCCAGTACTTC.

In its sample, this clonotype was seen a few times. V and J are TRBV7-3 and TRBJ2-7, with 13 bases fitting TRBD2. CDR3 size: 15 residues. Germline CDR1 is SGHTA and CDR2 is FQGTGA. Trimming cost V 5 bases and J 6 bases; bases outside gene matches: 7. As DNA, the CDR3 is TGTGCCAGCAGCCCCACGGGACTAGCGGGAAGCGAGCAGTACTTC. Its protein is CASSPTGLAGSEQYF.